These T cell receptor beta chains were read from a single sample in a study of blood T cell repertoires in COVID-19. TCRdb keeps only in-frame clones here, not all; method: immunoSEQ multiplex PCR. The table lists about 140,000 clones, almost 85% of them singletons. Sequenced: peripheral blood. The receptors were gathered from a middle-aged man with acute or convalescent COVID-19. Both conserved end residues are trimmed from each CDR3. D genes are given only for firm matches.

len: 12
j_gene: TRBJ2-1
v_gene: TRBV7-9
d_gene: TRBD2
CDR3aa: ASSLGLGFFEQF

len: 13
j_gene: TRBJ2-1
v_gene: TRBV3-1/TRBV3-2
d_gene: TRBD1
CDR3aa: ASSPRDRGYNEQF

len: 11
j_gene: TRBJ1-4
v_gene: TRBV18
d_gene: NA
CDR3aa: ASSPGRAEKLF

len: 12
j_gene: TRBJ1-2
v_gene: TRBV5-1
d_gene: NA
CDR3aa: ASSLGLINYGYT

len: 9
j_gene: TRBJ2-7
v_gene: TRBV12-3/TRBV12-4
d_gene: NA
CDR3aa: ASSKSGWQY

len: 10
j_gene: TRBJ1-5
v_gene: TRBV19
d_gene: NA
CDR3aa: ASSAGDQPQH

len: 13
j_gene: TRBJ1-4
v_gene: TRBV10-3
d_gene: TRBD1
CDR3aa: AISESGQGYEKLF

len: 12
j_gene: TRBJ1-4
v_gene: TRBV6-5
d_gene: NA
CDR3aa: ASSLGQRNEKLF

len: 12
j_gene: TRBJ1-2
v_gene: TRBV5-1
d_gene: NA
CDR3aa: ASSLLGGDYGYT

len: 13
j_gene: TRBJ1-5
v_gene: TRBV27
d_gene: TRBD1
CDR3aa: ASSPRDRGNQPQH

len: 13
j_gene: TRBJ1-1
v_gene: TRBV5-1
d_gene: NA
CDR3aa: ASSWGGLMNTEAF

len: 12
j_gene: TRBJ1-1
v_gene: TRBV10-3
d_gene: TRBD1
CDR3aa: AISTGGGGTEAF

len: 12
j_gene: TRBJ1-6
v_gene: TRBV6-1
d_gene: TRBD1
CDR3aa: ASSDGQGGSPLH

len: 14
j_gene: TRBJ2-2
v_gene: TRBV15
d_gene: TRBD1
CDR3aa: ATSRADRVYTGELF

len: 12
j_gene: TRBJ1-2
v_gene: TRBV29-1
d_gene: TRBD1
CDR3aa: SVEGGQVDYGYT

len: 15
j_gene: TRBJ2-3
v_gene: TRBV14
d_gene: TRBD2
CDR3aa: ASSQEGGSIWADTQY

len: 11
j_gene: TRBJ1-2
v_gene: TRBV12-3/TRBV12-4
d_gene: NA
CDR3aa: ASSFTREAGYT

len: 13
j_gene: TRBJ1-1
v_gene: TRBV6-5
d_gene: TRBD1
CDR3aa: ASSLDPGQDTEAF

len: 10
j_gene: TRBJ1-2
v_gene: TRBV5-5
d_gene: NA
CDR3aa: ASSLGQVGYT

len: 10
j_gene: TRBJ2-7
v_gene: TRBV3-1/TRBV3-2
d_gene: NA
CDR3aa: ASSQAGAGEH

len: 11
j_gene: TRBJ2-3
v_gene: TRBV6-5
d_gene: TRBD2
CDR3aa: ASSPGLAGTQY

len: 13
j_gene: TRBJ2-1
v_gene: TRBV24-1
d_gene: NA
CDR3aa: ATSDRGLPSLEQF

len: 13
j_gene: TRBJ2-7
v_gene: TRBV19
d_gene: TRBD2
CDR3aa: ASSILGGSSYEQY

len: 14
j_gene: TRBJ1-4
v_gene: TRBV3-1/TRBV3-2
d_gene: NA
CDR3aa: ASSPSDRGTNEKLF

len: 13
j_gene: TRBJ1-5
v_gene: TRBV9
d_gene: NA
CDR3aa: ASSVAGLGNQPQH

len: 9
j_gene: TRBJ2-5
v_gene: TRBV11-2
d_gene: NA
CDR3aa: ASSFGQGLY